These T cell receptor beta chains were read from a single sample in a study of blood T cells in healthy people across ages. TCRdb reprocessed the 5' RACE reads via MiXCR and lists one record per CDR3 protein. The sample holds about 1,500,000 distinct CDR3 sequences; roughly 30% are singletons and the top ten take around 7.7%. The sequenced material came from blood. The receptors were gathered from a woman aged 30 to 39 in good health. Each CDR3 is given with its conserved first and last residue. D genes are given only for firm matches. For some rows the clone size is stated as once, few or many, or as a class when expanded; others skip it.

>TRBV28|-|TRBJ2-7|-
TGTGCCAGCACCGCCGGGACCAAAAGGGGCGAGCAGTACTTC
CASTAGTKRGEQYF
>TRBV2|few|TRBJ2-3|TRBD2
TGTGCCGGCAGTGATTTGCGGGAGGGCCTTTCGGGAAAGTATTTT
CAGSDLREGLSGKYF
>TRBV29-1|-|TRBJ2-2|-
TGCAGCGTGGGGGACGGGAACACCGGGGAGCTGTTTTTT
CSVGDGNTGELFF
>TRBV30|few|TRBJ1-2|TRBD1
TGTGCCTGGAACGACAGGGGAGTCAACTCATATGGCTACACCTTC
CAWNDRGVNSYGYTF
>TRBV14|-|TRBJ2-5|-
TGTGCCAGCAGCCAAGTCCAGGGGAAAGAGACCCAGTACTTC
CASSQVQGKETQYF
>TRBV20-1|many|TRBJ1-2|-
TGCAGTGCTAGAGATTTTAAGACGGGAGCTAACTATGGCTACACCTTC
CSARDFKTGANYGYTF
>TRBV12-3/TRBV12-4|-|TRBJ1-3|-
TGTGCCAGCAGTCTCACTAGGATCTCTGGAAACACCATATATTTT
CASSLTRISGNTIYF
>TRBV7-2|few|TRBJ2-3|TRBD2
TGTGCCAGCAGCGCTAGTCTAGCGGGGCCCACAGATACGCAGTATTTT
CASSASLAGPTDTQYF
>TRBV12-3/TRBV12-4|-|TRBJ2-7|-
TGTGCCATTTTGGGGGCGGGAGTCCACGAGCAGTACTTC
CAILGAGVHEQYF
>TRBV4-3|-|TRBJ2-4|-
TGCGCCAGCAGCCAAGGGCGGGACCTGATCCAAAACATTCGGTACTTC
CASSQGRDLIQNIRYF
>TRBV4-3|-|TRBJ2-1|TRBD2
TGCGCCGGCAGCCAAGCCTTGTGGCGGGAGGGAAATGAGCAGTTCTTC
CAGSQALWREGNEQFF
>TRBV9|-|TRBJ1-3|-
TGTGCCAGCAGCCCAGACGTCGGGAGCTCTGGAAACACCATATATTTT
CASSPDVGSSGNTIYF
>TRBV6-2/TRBV6-3|few|TRBJ1-2|TRBD1
TGTGCCAGCAACAGGGACAGGGCAGATGGCTACACCTTC
CASNRDRADGYTF
>TRBV4-1|once|TRBJ1-2|-
TGCGCCAGCAGCCCGATTCCCGGGGCTGTAATCTATGGCTACACCTTC
CASSPIPGAVIYGYTF
>TRBV6-6|once|TRBJ1-4|-
TGTGCCAGCAGTTATCGCGGACAATTTGAAAAACTGTTTTTT
CASSYRGQFEKLFF
>TRBV6-2/TRBV6-3|many|TRBJ2-7|-
TGTGCCAGCAGCCGGACGACCTACGAGCAGTACTTC
CASSRTTYEQYF
>TRBV7-3|-|TRBJ2-5|TRBD2
TGTGCCAGCAGCCCACTAGCGGGGGGCGTGGAGACCCAGTACTTC
CASSPLAGGVETQYF
>TRBV10-3|many|TRBJ2-7|TRBD2
TGTGCCATCAGTGAGTCTAGCGGGAGGGCCTATGAGCAGTACTTC
CAISESSGRAYEQYF
>TRBV20-1|-|TRBJ2-4|TRBD2
TGCAGTGCTAGAGAGGGGGCGGGAGGTTTGGGCATTCAGTACTTC
CSAREGAGGLGIQYF
>TRBV5-5|-|TRBJ1-2|-
TGTGCCAGCAGAATGGCGGGGAGTTATGGCTACACCTTC
CASRMAGSYGYTF
>TRBV7-8|-|TRBJ2-3|-
TGTGCCAGCAGCCTCAAGCGGACTCTCACAGATACGCAGTATTTT
CASSLKRTLTDTQYF
>TRBV2|few|TRBJ2-7|TRBD2
TGTGCCAGCAGCCGGGGGGAAGGGAGCGAGCAGTACTTC
CASSRGEGSEQYF
>TRBV11-2|few|TRBJ2-1|TRBD2
TGTGCCAGCAGCTTTTCGAGCGGGAGTGAGAGTGAGCAGTTCTTC
CASSFSSGSESEQFF
>TRBV9|-|TRBJ2-1|-
TGTGCCAGCCTGCATAGGGGGGGGGATGAGCAGTTCTTC
CASLHRGGDEQFF
>TRBV5-1|-|TRBJ2-1|TRBD2
TGCGCCAGCAGTTATCCGAGCCTAGCGGGGGGCTACAATGAGCAGTTCTTC
CASSYPSLAGGYNEQFF
>TRBV12-3/TRBV12-4|-|TRBJ1-3|TRBD1
TGTGCCAGCAGTGTTCCCCGACAGGGAAGGGGAAACGCCATATATTTT
CASSVPRQGRGNAIYF
>TRBV3-1|few|TRBJ2-6|-
TGTGCCAGCAGCCAGCGAGACGCTGGGGCCAACGTCCTGACTTTC
CASSQRDAGANVLTF
>TRBV27|-|TRBJ1-6|-
TGTGTCAGCAGTTCGGAGTCCTATAATTCACCCCTCCACTTT
CVSSSESYNSPLHF
>TRBV5-1|-|TRBJ2-3|TRBD1
TGCGCCAGCAGCGACAGGGCTTTCACAGATACGCAGTATTTT
CASSDRAFTDTQYF
>TRBV27|many|TRBJ2-7|-
TGTGCCAGCAGCTCAGGTGGGGGGCTAGGGGAGCAGTACTTC
CASSSGGGLGEQYF
>TRBV20-1|-|TRBJ1-1|-
TGCAGTGCTAGAGATGACCACGGGACTGAAGCTTTCTTT
CSARDDHGTEAFF
>TRBV5-1|many|TRBJ1-5|-
TGCGCCAGCAGCCCGGACAGTTATAGCAATCAGCCCCAGCATTTT
CASSPDSYSNQPQHF
>TRBV3-1|-|TRBJ2-2|TRBD1
TGTGCCAGCAACCCACAGGGGCTGAGCACCGGGGAGCTGTTTTTT
CASNPQGLSTGELFF
>TRBV4-3|many|TRBJ2-7|TRBD2
TGCGCCAGCAGCCACGAAAGCGGGGACTCCTACGAGCAGTACTTC
CASSHESGDSYEQYF
>TRBV5-1|few|TRBJ2-1|TRBD2
TGCGCCAGCAGCCGGCAGGTCGGGAGGTACAATGAGCAGTTCTTC
CASSRQVGRYNEQFF
>TRBV12-3/TRBV12-4|-|TRBJ2-1|-
TGTGCCAACAGTCGTACTAGCTATGGTGAGCAGTTCTTC
CANSRTSYGEQFF
>TRBV7-6|-|TRBJ2-7|-
TGTGCCAGCAGCTTAGTAACCACCTACGAGCAGTACTTC
CASSLVTTYEQYF
>TRBV20-1|-|TRBJ1-4|-
TGCAGTGCTAGAGACTCAGGGTTAGCTAATGAAAAACTGTTTTTT
CSARDSGLANEKLFF
>TRBV20-1|-|TRBJ2-1|-
TGCAGTGCTAGAGCACCGGCCCGCTCCTACAATGAGCAGTTCTTC
CSARAPARSYNEQFF
>TRBV20-1|-|TRBJ2-1|-
TGCAGTGCTAGGTTTCCGGTATACAATGAGCAGTTCTTC
CSARFPVYNEQFF
>TRBV4-1|few|TRBJ2-1|-
TGCGCCAGCAGCCAAGCGCGCCGGGAACGGAGATACAATGAGCAGTTCTTC
CASSQARRERRYNEQFF
>TRBV6-2/TRBV6-3|-|TRBJ1-1|-
TGTGCCAGCAGCTCTAACTCTCACACTGAAGCTTTCTTT
CASSSNSHTEAFF
>TRBV29-1|many|TRBJ2-3|-
TGCAGCGTTGAGGTCAGCCGAGGAGATACGCAGTATTTT
CSVEVSRGDTQYF
>TRBV7-2|few|TRBJ2-5|TRBD1
TGTGCCAGCAGCCGATCGACAGGGCGGAAAGAGACCCAGTACTTC
CASSRSTGRKETQYF
>TRBV7-2|-|TRBJ2-3|TRBD2
TGTGCCAGCAGCTTAGATCTAGCGGGACCCACAGATACGCAGTATTTT
CASSLDLAGPTDTQYF
>TRBV5-1|-|TRBJ2-1|-
TGCGCCAGCAGCTCGGGGTGGGCCTACAATGAGCAGTTCTTC
CASSSGWAYNEQFF
>TRBV18|-|TRBJ1-1|-
TGTGCCAGCTCACCTGGTCGGAAAGAGAACACTGAAGCTTTCTTT
CASSPGRKENTEAFF
>TRBV20-1|-|TRBJ2-6|-
TGCAGTGCATCACGGGCCCTGAGTGGGGCCAACGTCCTGACTTTC
CSASRALSGANVLTF
>TRBV5-5|few|TRBJ2-7|TRBD2
TGTGCCAGCAGCTTCGACAGCGGGGGATTCACCTACGAGCAGTACTTC
CASSFDSGGFTYEQYF
>TRBV20-1|many|TRBJ2-5|-
TGCAGTGCTAGTGTCAAGGGGATCGAAGAGACCCAGTACTTC
CSASVKGIEETQYF
>TRBV2|many|TRBJ2-7|-
TGTGCCAGCAGTGTAGAACTAGTAGGCGAGCAGTACTTC
CASSVELVGEQYF
>TRBV7-8|-|TRBJ2-7|-
TGTGCCAGCGCATTACGTCGGGACCTCTCCTACGAGCAGTACTTC
CASALRRDLSYEQYF
>TRBV9|-|TRBJ2-3|TRBD2
TGTGCCAGCAGCTTCTCCCCCCCTAGCGGGAGCGGCACAGATACGCAGTATTTT
CASSFSPPSGSGTDTQYF
>TRBV12-3/TRBV12-4|-|TRBJ2-7|-
TGTGCCAGCAGTTTAGGAGCCCTGGGGGAAATGACCTACGAGCAGTACTTC
CASSLGALGEMTYEQYF